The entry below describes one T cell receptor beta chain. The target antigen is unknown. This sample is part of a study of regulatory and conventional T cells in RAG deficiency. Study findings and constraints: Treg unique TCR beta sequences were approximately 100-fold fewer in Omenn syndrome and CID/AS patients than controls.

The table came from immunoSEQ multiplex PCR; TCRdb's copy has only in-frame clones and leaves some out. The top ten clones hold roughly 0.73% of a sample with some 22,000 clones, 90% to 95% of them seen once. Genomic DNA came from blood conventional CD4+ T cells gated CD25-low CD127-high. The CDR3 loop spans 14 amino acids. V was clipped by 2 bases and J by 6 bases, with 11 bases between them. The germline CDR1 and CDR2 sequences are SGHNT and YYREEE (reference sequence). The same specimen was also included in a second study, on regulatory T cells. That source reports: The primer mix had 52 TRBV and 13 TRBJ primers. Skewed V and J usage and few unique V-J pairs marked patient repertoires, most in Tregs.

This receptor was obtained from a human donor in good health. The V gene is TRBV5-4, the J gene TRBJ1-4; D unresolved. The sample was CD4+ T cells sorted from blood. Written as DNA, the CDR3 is TGTGCCAGCAGCTTAGATGCAACAGATGAAAAACTGTTTTTT. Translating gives CASSLDATDEKLFF.